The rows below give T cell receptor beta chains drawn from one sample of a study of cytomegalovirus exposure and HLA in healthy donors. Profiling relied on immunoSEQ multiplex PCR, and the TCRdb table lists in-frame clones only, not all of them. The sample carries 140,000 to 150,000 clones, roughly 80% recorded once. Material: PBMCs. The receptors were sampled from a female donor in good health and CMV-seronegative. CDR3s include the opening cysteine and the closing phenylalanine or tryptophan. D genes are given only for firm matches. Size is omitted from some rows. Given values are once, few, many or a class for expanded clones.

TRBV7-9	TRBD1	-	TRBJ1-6	CAPSLGQGNSPLHF	TGTGCCCCCTCCCTAGGACAGGGCAATTCACCCCTCCACTTT
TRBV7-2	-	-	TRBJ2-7	CASSLFPPGGNYDEQYF	TGTGCCAGCAGCTTATTCCCCCCTGGCGGGAATTATGACGAGCAGTACTTC
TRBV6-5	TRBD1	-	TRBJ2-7	CASRPLQGARGEQYF	TGTGCCAGCAGACCTCTACAGGGGGCAAGGGGAGAGCAGTACTTC
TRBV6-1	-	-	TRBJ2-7	CASSVHQGSSYEQYF	TGTGCCAGCAGTGTCCATCAGGGAAGTTCCTACGAGCAGTACTTC
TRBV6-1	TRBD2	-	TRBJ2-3	CASGPIAGVADTQYF	TGTGCCAGCGGGCCTATAGCGGGAGTGGCAGATACGCAGTATTTT
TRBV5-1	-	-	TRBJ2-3	CASSFAAIGTDTQYF	TGCGCCAGCAGCTTCGCTGCGATTGGCACAGATACGCAGTATTTT
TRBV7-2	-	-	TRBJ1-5	CASSLLSGDQPQHF	TGTGCCAGCAGCTTACTATCAGGGGATCAGCCCCAGCATTTT
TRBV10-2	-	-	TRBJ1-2	CASSVAGGYGYTF	TGCGCCAGCAGTGTGGCAGGAGGTTATGGCTACACCTTC
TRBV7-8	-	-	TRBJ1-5	CASSPQGKGQPQHF	TGTGCCAGCAGCCCACAGGGAAAAGGACAGCCCCAGCATTTT
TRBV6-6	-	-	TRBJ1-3	CASLYWGGSGNTIYF	TGTGCCAGCCTTTACTGGGGAGGGTCCGGAAACACCATATATTTT
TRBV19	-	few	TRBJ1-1	CASSNEGRTEAFF	TGTGCCAGTAGTAATGAGGGTCGGACTGAAGCTTTCTTT
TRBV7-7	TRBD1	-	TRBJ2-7	CASSPGQGPYEQYF	TGTGCTAGCAGCCCGGGACAGGGACCCTACGAGCAGTACTTC
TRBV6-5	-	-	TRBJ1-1	CASSQTGNAAFF	TGTGCCAGCAGTCAAACAGGGAATGCGGCTTTCTTT
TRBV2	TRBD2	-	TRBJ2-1	CASTTNPLAGGATYNEQFF	TGTGCCAGCACCACCAACCCTCTAGCGGGGGGAGCAACCTACAATGAGCAGTTCTTC
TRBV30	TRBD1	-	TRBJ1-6	CAWASPGQLNSPLHF	TGTGCCTGGGCAAGTCCGGGACAGCTGAATTCACCCCTCCACTTT
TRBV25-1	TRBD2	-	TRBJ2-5	CASSHRLAGGKIQETQYF	TGTGCCAGCAGTCATAGACTAGCGGGAGGGAAGATCCAAGAGACCCAGTACTTC
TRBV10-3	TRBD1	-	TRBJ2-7	CAISGSGTGSYEQYF	TGTGCCATCAGTGGAAGTGGGACAGGGTCCTACGAGCAGTACTTC
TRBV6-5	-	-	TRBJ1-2	CASSYSSPGYYGYTF	TGTGCCAGCAGTTACTCAAGCCCGGGGTACTATGGCTACACCTTC
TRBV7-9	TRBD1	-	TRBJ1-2	CASSPRQGMGYTF	TGTGCCAGCAGCCCCAGACAGGGGATGGGATACACCTTC
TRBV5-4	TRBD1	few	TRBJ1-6	CASSFGQGNSPLHF	TGTGCCAGCAGTTTTGGACAGGGTAATTCACCCCTCCACTTT
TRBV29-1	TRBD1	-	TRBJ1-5	CSWGGQGLLGVNQPQHF	TGCAGCTGGGGGGGACAGGGGCTTCTCGGGGTCAATCAGCCCCAGCATTTT
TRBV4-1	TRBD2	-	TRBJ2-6	CASSELAGGLGFGANVLTF	TGCGCCAGCAGTGAGCTAGCGGGAGGGCTTGGTTTTGGGGCCAACGTCCTGACTTTC